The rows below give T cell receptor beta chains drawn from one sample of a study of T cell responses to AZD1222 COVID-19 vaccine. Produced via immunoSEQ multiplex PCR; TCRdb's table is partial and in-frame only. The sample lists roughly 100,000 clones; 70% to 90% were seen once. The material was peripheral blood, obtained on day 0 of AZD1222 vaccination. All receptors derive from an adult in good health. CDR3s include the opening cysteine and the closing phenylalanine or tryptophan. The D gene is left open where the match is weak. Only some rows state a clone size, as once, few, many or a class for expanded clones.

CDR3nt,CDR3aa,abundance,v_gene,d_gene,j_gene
TGTGCCAGCAGCGTAGGAACCGCAGATACGCAGTATTTT,CASSVGTADTQYF,-,TRBV9,-,TRBJ2-3
TGTGCCAGCAGCCTTGGGGACAAGAACACTGAAGCTTTCTTT,CASSLGDKNTEAFF,-,TRBV5-1,-,TRBJ1-1
TGTGCCAGCAGCCGACAGTCGTCCGAGCAGTACTTC,CASSRQSSEQYF,-,TRBV7-2,-,TRBJ2-7
TGTGCCAGCAGTGAGCAGGGGATCTCTGGAAACACCATATATTTT,CASSEQGISGNTIYF,-,TRBV2,-,TRBJ1-3
TGTGCCAGCAGGTTGACTGGGCTCCAGGTGTCAAGGCAGTTCTTC,CASRLTGLQVSRQFF,-,TRBV7-8,-,TRBJ2-1
TGCGCCAGCAGCCAGGACAGGGACAATCAGCCCCAGCATTTT,CASSQDRDNQPQHF,-,TRBV4-1,TRBD1,TRBJ1-5
TGTGCCAGCAGCTACCCCGACAGGGATGAGCAGTTCTTC,CASSYPDRDEQFF,-,TRBV7-9,TRBD1,TRBJ2-1
TGTGCCAGCAGTCCCCTCCGGACAGGGCTCGGCACAGATACGCAGTATTTT,CASSPLRTGLGTDTQYF,-,TRBV27,TRBD1,TRBJ2-3
TGTGCCACACAACAGGGGATTACAGGAACCGAGCAGTACTTC,CATQQGITGTEQYF,-,TRBV10-3,TRBD1,TRBJ2-7
TGTGCCAGCAGCCCCCTAGGCACTGAAGCTTTCTTT,CASSPLGTEAFF,-,TRBV5-5,-,TRBJ1-1
TGTGCCAGCAGCTCCGCGGGAGACACCGGGGAGCTGTTTTTT,CASSSAGDTGELFF,-,TRBV5-1,TRBD2,TRBJ2-2
TGTGCCAGCAGGCCGAAGAACACTGAAGCTTTCTTT,CASRPKNTEAFF,-,TRBV6-1,-,TRBJ1-1
TGTGCCAGCAGTGGGGACAGGGACGCTGGAAACACCATATATTTT,CASSGDRDAGNTIYF,once,TRBV2,TRBD1,TRBJ1-3
TGTGCCAGCAGCCCCTTCGACAGTGCCTATTATGGCTACACCTTC,CASSPFDSAYYGYTF,-,TRBV16,-,TRBJ1-2
TGTGCCAGCAGCCACGGACAGGGGGGACTGAATGAGCAGTTCTTC,CASSHGQGGLNEQFF,-,TRBV5-1,TRBD1,TRBJ2-1
TGTGCCAGCAGCGCGATGACGGAGAACACTGAAGCTTTCTTT,CASSAMTENTEAFF,many,TRBV5-6,-,TRBJ1-1
TGTGCCAGCAGCGATGGGACGGGGAATGAGCAGTTCTTC,CASSDGTGNEQFF,-,TRBV9,-,TRBJ2-1
TGTGCCAGCAGTTATGGCGGGAGGGCGTTGGAGACCCAGTACTTC,CASSYGGRALETQYF,-,TRBV6-2/TRBV6-3,TRBD2,TRBJ2-5
TGTGCCAGCAGTTTACTTCCGAGTAGAGGCTACACCTTC,CASSLLPSRGYTF,once,TRBV27,-,TRBJ1-2
TGCGCCAGCAGTGAAGGACCCCATCAGCCCCAGCATTTT,CASSEGPHQPQHF,few,TRBV10-2,-,TRBJ1-5